The rows below give T cell receptor beta chains drawn from one sample of a study of T cell responses to AZD1222 COVID-19 vaccine. Profiling relied on immunoSEQ multiplex PCR, and the TCRdb table lists in-frame clones only, not all of them. The top ten clones hold approximately 1.3% of a sample with approximately 100,000 clones, roughly 90% of them seen once. The specimen comprised peripheral blood, sampled on day 0 of AZD1222 vaccination. These receptors originate from an adult in good health. CDR3s include the opening cysteine and the closing phenylalanine or tryptophan. D genes are given only for firm matches. Clone size, where shown, is once, few, many, or a class for clones that have expanded.

clone_size	j_call	d_call	v_call	cdr3_aa	cdr3_nt
-	TRBJ2-3	-	TRBV12-3/TRBV12-4	CASSPNTDTQYF	TGTGCCAGCAGCCCTAACACAGATACGCAGTATTTT
-	TRBJ1-6	TRBD1	TRBV30	CAWKVQGENSPLHF	TGTGCCTGGAAGGTCCAGGGGGAAAATTCACCCCTCCACTTT
-	TRBJ1-5	-	TRBV7-2	CASSLNNQPQHF	TGTGCCAGCAGCTTAAACAATCAGCCCCAGCATTTT
-	TRBJ1-2	-	TRBV7-2	CASSLGRNYGYTF	TGTGCCAGCAGCTTAGGCAGAAACTATGGCTACACCTTC
-	TRBJ2-5	TRBD2	TRBV4-3	CASSQGLAGDQETQYF	TGCGCCAGCAGCCAAGGGCTAGCGGGGGACCAAGAGACCCAGTACTTC
-	TRBJ2-7	TRBD2	TRBV5-1	CASSKSGTLNTGLTYEQYF	TGCGCCAGCAGCAAGTCCGGGACTCTTAATACGGGACTAACATATGAGCAGTACTTC
-	TRBJ1-4	-	TRBV21-1	CASSKGNNQGAEGDEKLFF	TGTGCCAGCAGCAAAGGAAACAACCAGGGGGCAGAGGGTGATGAAAAACTGTTTTTT
-	TRBJ2-7	-	TRBV6-5	CASSPQVGGYEQYF	TGTGCCAGCAGTCCCCAGGTAGGAGGGTACGAGCAGTACTTC
-	TRBJ2-1	-	TRBV6-2/TRBV6-3	CASSATGNEQFF	TGTGCCAGCAGTGCGACCGGGAATGAGCAGTTCTTC
-	TRBJ2-2	-	TRBV9	CASSVGWVGRTGELFF	TGTGCCAGCAGCGTAGGGTGGGTTGGGCGTACCGGGGAGCTGTTTTTT
-	TRBJ2-3	-	TRBV9	CASSYSGTSTDTQYF	TGTGCCAGCAGCTATAGCGGAACTAGCACAGATACGCAGTATTTT
once	TRBJ2-7	-	TRBV7-8	CGQGEQYF	TGTGGCCAGGGCGAGCAGTACTTC
-	TRBJ2-7	TRBD1	TRBV6-1	CASSGGRTGAFYEQYF	TGTGCCAGCAGTGGGGGTAGGACAGGGGCCTTCTACGAGCAGTACTTC
-	TRBJ2-6	-	TRBV5-8	CASSLYRSGANVLTF	TGTGCCAGCAGCTTGTACAGAAGTGGGGCCAACGTCCTGACTTTC
once	TRBJ2-1	-	TRBV10-3	CAISELTGLNEQFF	TGTGCCATCAGTGAGTTGACAGGCCTTAATGAGCAGTTCTTC
once	TRBJ2-2	-	TRBV18	CASSPLTGELFF	TGTGCCAGCTCCCCCTTAACCGGGGAGCTGTTTTTT
-	TRBJ2-1	-	TRBV4-3	CASSQDVRHRVEQFF	TGCGCCAGCAGCCAAGACGTCCGACATAGGGTTGAGCAGTTCTTC
-	TRBJ2-1	TRBD2	TRBV19	CASSIGGTSRNNEQFF	TGTGCCAGTAGTATAGGCGGGACTAGTCGAAACAATGAGCAGTTCTTC
-	TRBJ1-4	-	TRBV7-9	CASSWTSDSEKLFF	TGTGCCAGCAGCTGGACCTCGGACTCTGAAAAACTGTTTTTT
-	TRBJ2-2	-	TRBV2	CAVHPAGSNTGELFF	TGTGCCGTCCACCCAGCAGGCTCGAACACCGGGGAGCTGTTTTTT
-	TRBJ2-1	-	TRBV6-5	CASHPSGYSAEQFF	TGTGCCAGCCATCCCTCGGGATACTCCGCTGAGCAGTTCTTC
-	TRBJ1-2	-	TRBV29-1	CSVVGGGADYGYTF	TGCAGCGTTGTAGGCGGGGGCGCGGACTATGGCTACACCTTC
-	TRBJ1-1	-	TRBV7-3	CASSRWQGRGFNEAFF	TGTGCCAGCAGCCGCTGGCAGGGCAGGGGATTTAATGAAGCTTTCTTT
-	TRBJ2-6	-	TRBV11-2	CASSLDPGSGANVLTF	TGTGCCAGCAGCTTAGATCCGGGATCAGGGGCCAACGTCCTGACTTTC
few	TRBJ2-7	-	TRBV18	CASSPGGYEQYF	TGTGCCAGCTCACCCGGGGGCTACGAGCAGTACTTC
-	TRBJ2-1	TRBD2	TRBV4-3	CASSARLAGGSNEQFF	TGCGCCAGCAGCGCGAGACTAGCGGGGGGTAGCAATGAGCAGTTCTTC
-	TRBJ2-7	TRBD1	TRBV7-2	CASSVQQGSLQYF	TGTGCCAGCAGCGTACAACAGGGGTCGCTGCAGTACTTC
-	TRBJ2-1	TRBD2	TRBV7-2	CASSLDFRGGEQFF	TGTGCCAGCAGCTTAGATTTCCGGGGGGGTGAGCAGTTCTTC
-	TRBJ1-1	TRBD1	TRBV7-3	CASSLTPSLRQGTEAFF	TGTGCCAGCAGCTTAACCCCTAGTCTTAGACAGGGCACTGAAGCTTTCTTT
-	TRBJ2-7	TRBD1	TRBV30	CASKGTGDYEQYF	TGTGCCTCTAAGGGGACAGGGGACTACGAGCAGTACTTC
-	TRBJ2-7	-	TRBV5-1	CASSLRALGEQYF	TGCGCCAGCAGCTTGCGGGCCCTGGGAGAGCAGTACTTC
-	TRBJ2-7	TRBD1	TRBV19	CASSATGGQREQYF	TGTGCCAGTAGCGCGACAGGGGGCCAGAGGGAGCAGTACTTC
-	TRBJ2-6	-	TRBV19	CASSKLQGFPSGANVLTF	TGTGCCAGTAGTAAACTACAGGGTTTTCCTTCTGGGGCCAACGTCCTGACTTTC
-	TRBJ1-2	TRBD1	TRBV7-9	CASSLAWDRDDGYTF	TGTGCCAGCAGCCTAGCATGGGACAGGGACGATGGCTACACCTTC
-	TRBJ1-3	-	TRBV4-2	CASSQVSNRDTIYF	TGTGCCAGCAGCCAAGTCTCAAACCGAGACACCATATATTTT
once	TRBJ2-2	-	TRBV13	CASMTGSADTGELFF	TGTGCCAGCATGACGGGGTCCGCGGACACCGGGGAGCTGTTTTTT
-	TRBJ2-3	-	TRBV14	CASNQVGVRGSTDTQYF	TGTGCCAGCAACCAAGTGGGGGTCAGGGGTTCGACAGATACGCAGTATTTT
-	TRBJ1-2	-	TRBV30	CAWRGFSPGKAYGYTF	TGTGCCTGGAGAGGCTTTAGCCCAGGGAAAGCCTATGGCTACACCTTC
-	TRBJ2-1	TRBD2	TRBV3-1/TRBV3-2	CASSQEGLAGGLNEQFF	TGTGCCAGCAGCCAAGAGGGACTAGCGGGGGGGCTTAATGAGCAGTTCTTC
-	TRBJ1-6	-	TRBV27	CATGSPLHF	TGTGCAACCGGATCACCCCTCCACTTT
once	TRBJ2-7	TRBD2	TRBV15	CATSRGLAGAPGRREQYF	TGTGCCACCAGCAGAGGGCTAGCGGGAGCCCCAGGGAGGAGGGAGCAGTACTTC
-	TRBJ2-7	-	TRBV15	CATSRPDSSYEQYF	TGTGCCACCAGCAGACCGGACAGCTCCTACGAGCAGTACTTC
-	TRBJ2-5	TRBD2	TRBV5-6	CASSLDQFGLAGGQETQYF	TGTGCCAGCAGCTTGGACCAATTCGGACTAGCGGGGGGCCAAGAGACCCAGTACTTC
once	TRBJ2-7	TRBD1	TRBV5-4	CASSSDRVREQYF	TGTGCCAGCAGCTCGGACAGGGTTCGTGAGCAGTACTTC
-	TRBJ2-1	-	TRBV7-9	CASSGRGSEQFF	TGTGCCAGCAGCGGGCGGGGTAGTGAGCAGTTCTTC
-	TRBJ2-1	-	TRBV18	CASSLLAGANNEQFF	TGTGCCAGCTCCCTCCTCGCGGGGGCAAACAATGAGCAGTTCTTC
-	TRBJ1-1	-	TRBV18	CASSELGEGTEAFF	TGTGCCAGCTCAGAATTGGGGGAGGGCACTGAAGCTTTCTTT
-	TRBJ2-1	TRBD2	TRBV27	CASRAEVAGGRKQFF	TGTGCCAGCAGGGCAGAGGTAGCGGGAGGTCGGAAGCAGTTCTTC
-	TRBJ1-3	-	TRBV28	CASRDGTEMVTIYF	TGTGCCAGCAGGGACGGGACGGAAATGGTCACCATATATTTT
few	TRBJ1-3	-	TRBV27	CASRRLSGNTIYF	TGTGCCAGCAGAAGGCTCTCCGGAAACACCATATATTTT
-	TRBJ2-7	-	TRBV6-2/TRBV6-3	CASSWTGTGEQYF	TGTGCCAGCAGTTGGACGGGGACCGGCGAGCAGTACTTC
-	TRBJ2-1	-	TRBV9	CASSVGRNSYNEQFF	TGTGCCAGCAGCGTAGGAAGAAACTCCTACAATGAGCAGTTCTTC
-	TRBJ2-1	-	TRBV6-5	CASSFATSYPYNEQFF	TGTGCCAGCAGTTTCGCGACTTCTTATCCTTACAATGAGCAGTTCTTC
-	TRBJ1-5	TRBD1	TRBV3-1/TRBV3-2	CASSLSTGTGGTQPQHF	TGTGCCAGCAGCCTATCCACCGGGACAGGGGGCACTCAGCCCCAGCATTTT
-	TRBJ1-5	-	TRBV2	CASSEGATNQPQHF	TGTGCCAGCAGTGAAGGGGCTACCAATCAGCCCCAGCATTTT
-	TRBJ2-3	TRBD2	TRBV25-1	CASNFAGGGTQYF	TGTGCCAGCAACTTTGCGGGGGGCGGTACGCAGTATTTT
-	TRBJ1-6	-	TRBV6-1	CASGDGGHSPLHF	TGTGCCAGCGGTGATGGAGGTCATTCACCCCTCCACTTT
-	TRBJ1-6	-	TRBV28	CASSPPRGPLHF	TGTGCCAGCAGTCCCCCAAGAGGGCCCCTCCACTTT
-	TRBJ1-2	TRBD1	TRBV19	CASSATGQVYGYTF	TGTGCCAGTAGTGCCACGGGACAGGTTTACGGCTACACCTTC
-	TRBJ2-5	TRBD2	TRBV25-1	CASSGAGGLETQYF	TGTGCCAGCAGTGGAGCGGGGGGCCTAGAGACCCAGTACTTC